Listed below are T cell receptor beta chains from one sample, sequenced in a study of cytomegalovirus exposure and HLA in healthy donors. TCRdb keeps only in-frame clones here, not all; method: immunoSEQ multiplex PCR. The data show more than 90,000 clones, 82% seen once. Material: PBMCs. These receptor sequences come from a man between 50 and 59 years old in good health and CMV-seronegative. Each CDR3 is given with its conserved first and last residue. A D gene is named only where the DNA matches it firmly. Clone sizes are given selectively: once, few, many, or a class where the clone is expanded.

d_gene	abundance	len	v_gene	j_gene	CDR3aa	CDR3nt
NA	NA	14	TRBV28	TRBJ2-2	CASRGSGSVGELFF	TGTGCCAGCAGGGGGTCGGGATCGGTCGGGGAGCTGTTTTTT
TRBD1	once	15	TRBV13	TRBJ2-3	CASMSGGSPTDTQYF	TGTGCCAGCATGTCAGGGGGCTCCCCCACAGATACGCAGTATTTT
TRBD2	NA	14	TRBV10-3	TRBJ2-3	CAIRTSGAADTQYF	TGTGCCATCAGGACTAGCGGGGCGGCAGATACGCAGTATTTT
TRBD2	NA	14	TRBV28	TRBJ2-1	CASSLRGGSNEQFF	TGTGCCAGCAGTTTACGGGGGGGGTCGAATGAGCAGTTCTTC
TRBD1	NA	16	TRBV7-2	TRBJ1-2	CASSPPGTGGNYGYTF	TGTGCCAGCAGCCCCCCCGGGACAGGGGGTAACTATGGCTACACCTTC
TRBD2	NA	16	TRBV11-3	TRBJ2-3	CASSLTGTSPTDTQYF	TGTGCCAGCAGCCTAACCGGGACTAGCCCCACAGATACGCAGTATTTT
NA	NA	14	TRBV10-1	TRBJ1-6	CASSLDSTNSPLHF	TGCGCCAGCAGTCTGGACAGCACAAATTCACCCCTCCACTTT
TRBD1	once	16	TRBV6-5	TRBJ2-7	CASSYALYAGGNEQYF	TGTGCCAGCAGTTACGCCCTCTATGCAGGGGGCAACGAGCAGTACTTC
TRBD2	few	15	TRBV5-1	TRBJ2-3	CASSSSGTSTDTQYF	TGCGCCAGCAGCTCGAGCGGGACTAGCACAGATACGCAGTATTTT
NA	NA	15	TRBV7-9	TRBJ2-3	CASSLSAAATDTQYF	TGTGCCAGCAGCTTAAGTGCGGCAGCCACAGATACGCAGTATTTT
NA	NA	15	TRBV4-1	TRBJ2-1	CASSQGGSRQGRQFF	TGCGCCAGCAGCCAAGGCGGCTCGAGGCAGGGGCGGCAGTTCTTC
NA	NA	15	TRBV27	TRBJ2-1	CASSFLESSYNEQFF	TGTGCCAGCAGTTTCCTAGAAAGCTCCTACAATGAGCAGTTCTTC
TRBD1	NA	15	TRBV6-1	TRBJ1-1	CASSEYRIQGREAFF	TGTGCCAGCAGTGAGTACCGGATACAGGGGAGGGAAGCTTTCTTT
TRBD2	NA	16	TRBV28	TRBJ2-7	CASSLYQTSPAWGQYF	TGTGCCAGCAGTTTATATCAGACTAGCCCAGCCTGGGGGCAGTACTTC
NA	NA	14	TRBV5-1	TRBJ2-3	CASSPGEGTDTQYF	TGCGCCAGCAGCCCGGGGGAGGGCACAGATACGCAGTATTTT
TRBD1	NA	16	TRBV19	TRBJ1-4	CATRPGIGTDNEKLFF	TGTGCCACTCGGCCAGGAATCGGGACAGACAATGAAAAACTGTTTTTT
NA	once	19	TRBV11-2	TRBJ2-7	CASSLRSGIDARTTEEQYF	TGTGCCAGCAGCTTAAGAAGTGGCATTGATGCTCGGACTACCGAGGAGCAGTACTTC
NA	few	14	TRBV10-2	TRBJ2-6	CASKRVSGANVLTF	TGCGCCAGCAAGAGGGTCTCTGGGGCCAACGTCCTGACTTTC
NA	NA	13	TRBV28	TRBJ1-1	CASSLNTGTEAFF	TGTGCCAGCAGTTTAAATACTGGCACTGAAGCTTTCTTT
TRBD1	NA	14	TRBV7-2	TRBJ2-5	CASSLGTGGETQYF	TGTGCCAGCAGCTTAGGGACAGGGGGGGAGACCCAGTACTTC
NA	NA	13	TRBV19	TRBJ2-1	CASRHSSYNEQFF	TGTGCCAGTAGGCATAGCTCCTACAATGAGCAGTTCTTC
NA	NA	15	TRBV5-1	TRBJ2-3	CASSVLGGSTDTQYF	TGCGCCAGCAGCGTCCTGGGCGGGAGCACAGATACGCAGTATTTT
TRBD2	NA	15	TRBV5-6	TRBJ2-1	CASSQLAVGGNEQFF	TGTGCCAGCAGCCAACTAGCGGTTGGGGGGAATGAGCAGTTCTTC
TRBD1	NA	15	TRBV5-4	TRBJ1-1	CASSPGTGANTEAFF	TGTGCCAGCAGCCCCGGGACAGGGGCGAACACTGAAGCTTTCTTT
NA	NA	12	TRBV9	TRBJ1-1	CASSGQNTEAFF	TGTGCCAGCAGCGGACAGAACACTGAAGCTTTCTTT
NA	NA	13	TRBV4-3	TRBJ1-5	CASSLGRNQPQHF	TGCGCCAGCAGCCTTGGCAGGAATCAGCCCCAGCATTTT
TRBD1	NA	15	TRBV27	TRBJ1-5	CASSRGTGGNQPQHF	TGTGCCAGCAGCCGGGGAACAGGGGGTAATCAGCCCCAGCATTTT
NA	NA	11	TRBV20-1	TRBJ2-1	CSARQGNEQFF	TGCAGTGCTAGACAGGGAAATGAGCAGTTCTTC
TRBD1	NA	13	TRBV5-4	TRBJ1-2	CASSRGQGDGYTF	TGTGCCAGCAGCAGGGGACAGGGTGATGGCTACACCTTC
NA	NA	13	TRBV7-9	TRBJ2-5	CASSLDRQETQYF	TGTGCCAGCAGCCTAGACAGACAAGAGACCCAGTACTTC
TRBD2	NA	16	TRBV5-4	TRBJ2-1	CASSPGSSGRVNEQFF	TGTGCCAGCAGCCCAGGATCTAGCGGGAGGGTGAATGAGCAGTTCTTC
TRBD2	NA	15	TRBV7-6	TRBJ2-7	CASSLEAREGLEQYF	TGTGCCAGCAGCTTGGAGGCGCGGGAGGGCCTTGAGCAGTACTTC
NA	NA	20	TRBV5-1	TRBJ1-3	CASSLAGSSNLRSTGNTIYF	TGCGCCAGCAGCTTGGCCGGCTCGTCGAACTTGAGGTCGACTGGAAACACCATATATTTT